This T cell receptor beta chain came from a study of cytomegalovirus exposure and HLA in healthy donors. Germline lookup yields CDR1 KGHSH and CDR2 LQKENI. The germline V and J ends were trimmed by 3 bases and 6 bases, with 12 bases remaining between them. The CDR3 is made up of 14 amino acids. Clones were sequenced by immunoSEQ multiplex PCR, and TCRdb holds only the in-frame ones, with some missing. In the table there are 160,000 or so clones, around 90% of which are singletons. To note about this clone: Its antigen is undetermined.

Findings and caveats of the study: Cytomegalovirus status, reportedly, was diagnosed with high specificity and sensitivity by the classifier. Cytomegalovirus-associated TCR beta chains were listed, numbering over 150. Most observed TCR sequences were rare, whereas some public TCRs were detected in many donors. Researchers reported that a few CMV-associated chains were confirmed in vitro as CMV antigen-specific.

This sequence was found in a man aged 18 to 35 in good health and CMV-seronegative. The chain uses TRBV18 and TRBJ2-1; D possibly corresponds to TRBD2 (5 bases). Sequencing input: PBMCs. The CDR3 DNA follows: TGTGCCAGCTCACCGTCTCTAGCAGGCAATGAGCAGTTCTTC. Residues: CASSPSLAGNEQFF.